The entry below describes one TCR beta chain. This specimen belongs to a study of blood T cell repertoires in COVID-19. Overall study: COVID-19 samples collected from the United States, Italy and Spain covered acute and convalescent phases.

J gave up 11 bases and V 6 bases, and 7 bases lay outside the gene matches. CDR1 is DFQATT, CDR2 SNEGSKA, per germline (reference sequence). The CDR3 totals 11 residues. Measured with immunoSEQ multiplex PCR; TCRdb has only the in-frame clones, and not every one. The table lists 100,000 to 150,000 clones, around nine tenths of them singletons. This receptor was identified in a man aged 55 to 70 with COVID-19, enrolled during active disease. This rearrangement joins TRBV20-1 to TRBJ2-7; 10 bases are a match to TRBD1. The specimen was peripheral blood. The CDR3: CSAGQGTREYF. CDR3 in DNA: TGCAGTGCGGGACAGGGGACTAGGGAGTACTTC.